This TCR beta chain was sequenced during a study of PD-1 blockade in classical Hodgkin lymphoma. The CDR3 loop spans 13 amino acids. V dropped 7 bases and J dropped 1 base, with 10 bases sitting between them. The germline V gene encodes CDR1 ENHRY and CDR2 SYGVKD. Data came from immunoSEQ multiplex PCR; TCRdb stores just in-frame clones and leaves some out. The data show about 36,000 clones, approximately 90% seen once. In the case of this clone: Its antigen is undetermined.

Indicated time point: newly diagnosed, previously untreated cHL patient sample. The authors purified CD4+ T cells from thawed PBMCs by magnetic negative selection. Comparator PBMCs were from newly diagnosed, untreated classical Hodgkin lymphoma. General study findings and limits: Diminished baseline TCR diversity has been reported in newly diagnosed patients relative to healthy donors. The drivers behind the repertoire differences, possibly disease activity or prior therapy, remain undefined.

The sequencing input was CD4+ T cells from blood. V and J are TRBV10-3 and TRBJ1-1; D is ambiguous. This receptor was obtained from a human donor with classical Hodgkin lymphoma. The CDR3: CAIMYRENTEAFF. CDR3 nucleotide sequence: TGTGCCATCATGTATAGGGAGAACACTGAAGCTTTCTTT.